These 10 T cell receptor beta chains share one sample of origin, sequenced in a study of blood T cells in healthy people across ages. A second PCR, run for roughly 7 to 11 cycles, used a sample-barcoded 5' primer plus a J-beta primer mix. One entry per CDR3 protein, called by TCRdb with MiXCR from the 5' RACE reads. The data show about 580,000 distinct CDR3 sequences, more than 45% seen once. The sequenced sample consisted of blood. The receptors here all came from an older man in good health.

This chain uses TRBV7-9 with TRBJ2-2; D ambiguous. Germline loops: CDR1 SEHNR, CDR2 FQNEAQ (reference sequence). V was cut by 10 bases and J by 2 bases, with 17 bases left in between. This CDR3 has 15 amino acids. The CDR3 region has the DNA TGTGCCAACCCTGGGCCTCGGGTTAACACCGGGGAGCTGTTTTTT. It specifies CANPGPRVNTGELFF.

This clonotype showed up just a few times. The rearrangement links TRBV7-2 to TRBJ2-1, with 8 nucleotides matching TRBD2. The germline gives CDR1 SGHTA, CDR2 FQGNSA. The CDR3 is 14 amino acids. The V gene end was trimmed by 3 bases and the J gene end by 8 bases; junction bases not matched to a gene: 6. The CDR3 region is CASSFGRARDEQFF. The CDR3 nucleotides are TGTGCCAGCAGCTTCGGGAGGGCCAGGGATGAGCAGTTCTTC.

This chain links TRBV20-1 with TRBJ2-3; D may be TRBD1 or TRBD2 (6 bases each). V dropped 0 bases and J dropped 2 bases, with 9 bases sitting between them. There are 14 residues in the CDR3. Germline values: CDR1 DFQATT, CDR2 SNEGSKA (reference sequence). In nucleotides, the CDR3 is TGCAGTGCTAGAGACACGGGGGCCACAGATACGCAGTATTTT. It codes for CSARDTGATDTQYF.

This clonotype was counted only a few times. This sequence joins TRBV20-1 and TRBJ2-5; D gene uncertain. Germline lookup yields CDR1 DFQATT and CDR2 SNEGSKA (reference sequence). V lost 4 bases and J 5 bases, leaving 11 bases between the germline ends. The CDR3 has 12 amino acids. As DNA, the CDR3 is TGCAGTGCTAATGTGGACCGGGAGACCCAGTACTTC. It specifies CSANVDRETQYF.

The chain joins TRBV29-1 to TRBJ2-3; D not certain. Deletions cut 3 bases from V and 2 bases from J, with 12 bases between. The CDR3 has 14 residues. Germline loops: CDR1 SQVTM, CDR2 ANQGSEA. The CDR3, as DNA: TGCAGCGTTGATCCCACCCAAACCACAGATACGCAGTATTTT. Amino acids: CSVDPTQTTDTQYF.

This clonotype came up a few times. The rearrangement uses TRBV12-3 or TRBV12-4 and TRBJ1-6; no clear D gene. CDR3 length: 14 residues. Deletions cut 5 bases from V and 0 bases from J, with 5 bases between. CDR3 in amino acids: CASSLVSYNSPLHF. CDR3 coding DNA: TGTGCCAGCAGTCTCGTCTCCTATAATTCACCCCTCCACTTT.

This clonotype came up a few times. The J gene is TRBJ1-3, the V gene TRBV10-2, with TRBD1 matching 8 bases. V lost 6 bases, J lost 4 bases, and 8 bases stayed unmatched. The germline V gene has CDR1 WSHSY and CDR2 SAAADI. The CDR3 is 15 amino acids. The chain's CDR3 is CASRGTGAWGNTIYF. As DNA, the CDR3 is TGCGCCAGCAGGGGGACAGGAGCGTGGGGAAACACCATATATTTT.

This CDR3 reads CASSLTGVTSYEQYF. DNA of the CDR3: TGTGCCAGCAGCTTAACGGGCGTTACCTCCTACGAGCAGTACTTC. V usage is TRBV7-3 and J usage is TRBJ2-7; D unresolved. Germline values: CDR1 SGHTA, CDR2 FQGTGA. This CDR3 is built from 15 residues. Trimming left V 0 bases short and J 0 bases short, with 9 bases between.

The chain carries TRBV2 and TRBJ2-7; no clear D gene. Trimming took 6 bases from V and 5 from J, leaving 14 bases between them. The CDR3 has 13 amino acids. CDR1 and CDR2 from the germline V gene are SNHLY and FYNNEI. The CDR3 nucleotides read TGTGCCAGCAGCCCTGACCTCACCGACGAGCAGTACTTC. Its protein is CASSPDLTDEQYF.

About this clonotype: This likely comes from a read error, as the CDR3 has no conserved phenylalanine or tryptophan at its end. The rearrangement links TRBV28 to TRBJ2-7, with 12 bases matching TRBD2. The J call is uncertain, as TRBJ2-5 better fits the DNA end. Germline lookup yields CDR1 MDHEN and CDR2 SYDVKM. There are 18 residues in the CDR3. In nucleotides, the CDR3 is TGTGCCAGCAGTTTATTGGGCACTAGCGGGAGGTCGGCAGAGACCCAGTACTTA. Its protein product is CASSLLGTSGRSAETQYL.